This T cell receptor beta chain was sequenced during a study of cytomegalovirus exposure and HLA in healthy donors. Study background: In a previous analysis, some 110 million unique TCR beta sequences were found from about 179 million T cells. Assignment to the Caucasian-associated ancestry cluster applied to approximately 80% of the approximately 360 genotyped donors.

Germline lookup yields CDR1 MNHEY and CDR2 SMNVEV (reference sequence). The CDR3 runs to 15 residues. Trimming shortened V by 5 bases and J by 6 bases, and 19 bases separated the two germline ends. Points on this clone: Its antigen remains unidentified.

Overall study findings and caveats: Exclusion as indistinguishable affected some V segments, including TRBV6-2 and TRBV6-3. The availability of immune exposure information extended only to CMV serostatus.

Both 60 Vbeta primers and 13 Jbeta primers went into the PCR. Clones were sequenced by immunoSEQ multiplex PCR, and TCRdb holds only the in-frame ones, with some missing. The data show 150,000 to 200,000 clones, approximately 77% seen once. This receptor was identified in a male donor in good health and CMV-seropositive. This chain uses TRBV27 with TRBJ1-2; D is unclear. Sequenced sample: PBMCs. CDR3 DNA: TGTGCCAGCAGTACCCGTGGCAGATCCTTTCATGGCTACACCTTC. It encodes CASSTRGRSFHGYTF.